One sample yielded the 16 T cell receptor beta chains listed below, sequenced in a study of blood T cell repertoires in COVID-19. The data were produced by immunoSEQ multiplex PCR, yet TCRdb's version contains in-frame clones alone and is incomplete. The sample carries about 400,000 clones, just under 90% recorded once. Sequences were obtained from PBMCs or T cells enriched from blood (not recorded which). The receptors come from a woman in her 50s who had recovered from COVID-19.

The rearrangement joins TRBV19 to TRBJ2-2, with D maybe TRBD1 (6 bases). The V gene lost 8 bases and the J gene lost 6 bases, with 16 bases spanning the gap. There are 14 residues in the CDR3. Germline CDR1 and CDR2: LNHDA and SQIVND (reference sequence). The CDR3 coding sequence is TGTGCCAGTCTGGGGGCCGGGGCATCCGGGGAGCTGTTTTTT. Translating it yields CASLGAGASGELFF.

This chain links TRBV12-3 or TRBV12-4 with TRBJ1-6; D not certain. V dropped 6 bases and J dropped 14 bases, with 14 bases sitting between them. This CDR3 has 12 residues. DNA for the CDR3: TGTGCCAGCAGAGTCGGGCCGGGAACCCTCCACTTT. Its translation is CASRVGPGTLHF.

The genes are TRBV7-9 and TRBJ1-2; D is undetermined. V lost 1 base and J lost 7, with 13 bases in between. Looked up from germline, CDR1 is SEHNR and CDR2 is FQNEAQ (reference sequence). The CDR3 runs 14 residues. The CDR3 DNA is TGTGCCAGCAGCTTAGTTTCCAGGATCGGTGGCTACACCTTC. Amino acid sequence: CASSLVSRIGGYTF. The full variable domain, rest sourced from reference TRBV7-9 and TRBJ1-2, is DTGVSQNPRHKITKRGQNVTFRCDPISEHNRLYWYRQTLGQGPEFLTYFQNEAQLEKSRLLSDRFSAERPKGSFSTLEIQRTEQGDSAMYLCASSLVSRIGGYTFGSGTRLTVV.

The rearrangement joins TRBV30 to TRBJ2-7; D gene uncertain. In germline, CDR1 is GTSNPN, CDR2 SVGIG (reference sequence). This CDR3 is 12 amino acids long. V gave up 3 bases and J gave up 3 bases, with 9 bases separating them. The DNA for the CDR3 is TGTGCCTGGAGAAAGGAGAACTACGAGCAGTACTTC. This codes for CAWRKENYEQYF.

This rearrangement joins TRBV18 to TRBJ2-1, with TRBD1 matching over 7 bases. From germline, CDR1 is KGHSH and CDR2 LQKENI. J lost 12 bases, V lost 2 bases, and 13 bases had no gene match. The CDR3 is 15 amino acids. The CDR3 here is CASSPVRDREVRQFF. The CDR3 DNA reads TGTGCCAGCTCACCAGTACGAGACAGGGAAGTTAGGCAGTTCTTC. The full variable domain, in which reference TRBV18 and TRBJ2-1 provide the parts outside the CDR3, is NAGVMQNPRHLVRRRGQEARLRCSPMKGHSHVYWYRQLPEEGLKFMVYLQKENIIDESGMPKERFSAEFPKEGPSILRIQQVVRGDSAAYFCASSPVRDREVRQFFGPGTRLTVL.

The chain is built from TRBV27 and TRBJ2-1; tentatively, D is TRBD1 (5 bases). Germline CDR1 is MNHEY and CDR2 is SMNVEV (reference sequence). The CDR3 is made up of 13 amino acids. V gave up 6 bases and J gave up 7 bases, with 13 bases separating them. The DNA of the CDR3 is TGTGCCAGCAGACACACAGGTTTTAATGAGCAGTTCTTC. It specifies CASRHTGFNEQFF.

The gene calls are TRBV6-5 and TRBJ2-1, with unresolved D. The germline gives CDR1 MNHEY, CDR2 SVGAGI. The CDR3 length is 14 residues. With 4 bases removed from V and 2 bases from J, the gap between germline ends came to 9 bases. CDR3 sequence: CASSLLPTYNEQFF. The CDR3 DNA reads as TGTGCCAGCAGTTTACTCCCGACCTACAATGAGCAGTTCTTC.

V usage is TRBV18 and J usage is TRBJ1-6, with no clear D. V was trimmed by 2 bases and J by 7 bases, leaving 9 bases between them. The CDR3 consists of 14 residues. Germline V gene lookup returns CDR1 KGHSH and CDR2 LQKENI. CDR3 region: CASSPAPENSPLHF. Written as DNA, the CDR3 is TGTGCCAGCTCACCAGCTCCGGAGAATTCACCCCTCCACTTT.

In this sample, this clone turned up a few times. The chain uses TRBV28 and TRBJ1-3, with 8 bases that match TRBD1. The CDR3 consists of 14 residues. V was clipped by 10 bases and J by 4 bases; unmatched bases: 9. Germline CDR1 MDHEN, CDR2 SYDVKM. This CDR3 reads CAILGQGSGNTIYF. Here the CDR3 DNA reads TGTGCCATCTTAGGACAGGGCTCCGGAAACACCATATATTTT.

The rearrangement uses TRBV7-3 and TRBJ1-1; maybe TRBD1 (6 bases). Germline-derived CDR1 and CDR2 are SGHTA and FQGTGA. V lost 5 bases and J 4 bases, leaving 11 bases between the germline ends. The CDR3 is 13 residues long. In DNA, the CDR3 is TGTGCCAGCAGCCAAACAGGGATCACTGAAGCTTTCTTT. It is translated as CASSQTGITEAFF. Drawing the rest from reference TRBV7-3 and TRBJ1-1, the complete variable domain is GAGVSQTPSNKVTEKGKYVELRCDPISGHTALYWYRQSLGQGPEFLIYFQGTGAADDSGLPNDRFFAVRPEGSVSTLKIQRTERGDSAVYLCASSQTGITEAFFGQGTRLTVV.

This clone was detected once. V and J are TRBV9 and TRBJ2-1; D ambiguous. The V and J ends lost 0 bases and 3 bases respectively, with 13 bases between them. The CDR3 contains 16 residues. The V gene's germline CDR1 is SGDLS and CDR2 YYNGEE. The CDR3 is CASSVAEVLNYNEQFF. The DNA for the CDR3 is TGTGCCAGCAGCGTAGCAGAGGTTTTAAACTACAATGAGCAGTTCTTC.

This chain uses TRBV2 with TRBJ1-4; D gene uncertain. CDR3 length: 18 residues. Germline V gene data show CDR1 as SNHLY and CDR2 as FYNNEI. Trimming removed 3 bases at V and 1 base at J, with 18 bases between. DNA for the CDR3: TGTGCCAGCAGTGACCCGTCCGGGGTTACTGGAACTAATGAAAAACTGTTTTTT. Translating gives CASSDPSGVTGTNEKLFF.

This clone appeared a single time. V usage is TRBV19 and J usage is TRBJ1-1; D gene uncertain. The V gene's germline CDR1 is LNHDA and CDR2 SQIVND (reference sequence). The CDR3 sequence is 15 residues long. V shed 5 bases and J shed 1 base, with 14 bases lying between them. Written as DNA, the CDR3 is TGTGCCAGTAGTTTCGGGAGAAAACCGAACACTGAAGCTTTCTTT. This translates into CASSFGRKPNTEAFF.

J is TRBJ1-2 and V is TRBV3-1 (or the pseudogene TRBV3-2); maybe TRBD1 (6 bases). The germline V and J ends were trimmed by 0 bases and 4 bases, with 15 bases remaining between them. There are 16 residues in the CDR3. From germline, CDR1 is LGHDT and CDR2 YNNKEL (reference sequence). CDR3 amino acids: CASSQESYRVGYGYTF. CDR3 DNA sequence: TGTGCCAGCAGCCAAGAGTCCTACAGGGTGGGCTATGGCTACACCTTC.

DNA of the CDR3: TGCGCCAGCAGCCAAGTGCTAGCGGGGTCCGGGGATACGCAGTATTTT. Amino acids: CASSQVLAGSGDTQYF. The chain joins TRBV4-3 to TRBJ2-3; TRBD2 agrees at 9 bases. V lost 1 base and J lost 6; bases outside the gene matches: 8. CDR1 is LGHNA and CDR2 is YSLEER in the germline V gene. This CDR3 is built from 16 residues.

The J gene is TRBJ2-2, the V gene TRBV13; possible D gene TRBD1, 5 bases. The germline CDR1 and CDR2 sequences are PRHDT and FYEKMQ (reference sequence). Trimming took off 5 bases at V and 5 bases at J, with 15 bases between the two ends. This CDR3 comprises 15 residues. The CDR3 spells CASSMGPKGTGELFF. In DNA form, the CDR3 reads TGTGCCAGCAGCATGGGGCCTAAAGGGACCGGGGAGCTGTTTTTT.